This T cell receptor beta chain was profiled in a study of cytomegalovirus exposure and HLA in healthy donors. Study results and limitations: Earlier results showed most TCR beta V segments being productive about 87% or about 30% of the time.

The CDR3 runs to 14 residues. After removal of 5 bases from V and 7 bases from J, the junction contained 10 bases not matched to a gene. Germline V CDR1 and CDR2: MNHEY, SVGAGI. In the PCR, 60 Vbeta and 13 Jbeta primers were used. Repertoires were generated with immunoSEQ multiplex PCR, while TCRdb's copy carries only in-frame clones and drops some. The sample consists of 150,000 to 200,000 clones, 75% to 90% of them appearing once. To note about this clone: Its antigen is currently unknown.

Sequenced sample: PBMCs. The source is a woman younger than 30 in good health and CMV-seronegative. The rearrangement joins TRBV6-5 to TRBJ2-7; 8 bases are a match to TRBD1. The CDR3 DNA follows: TGTGCCAGCAGTCCGACCCAGGGGGCGGGAGAGCAGTACTTC. Protein sequence: CASSPTQGAGEQYF.